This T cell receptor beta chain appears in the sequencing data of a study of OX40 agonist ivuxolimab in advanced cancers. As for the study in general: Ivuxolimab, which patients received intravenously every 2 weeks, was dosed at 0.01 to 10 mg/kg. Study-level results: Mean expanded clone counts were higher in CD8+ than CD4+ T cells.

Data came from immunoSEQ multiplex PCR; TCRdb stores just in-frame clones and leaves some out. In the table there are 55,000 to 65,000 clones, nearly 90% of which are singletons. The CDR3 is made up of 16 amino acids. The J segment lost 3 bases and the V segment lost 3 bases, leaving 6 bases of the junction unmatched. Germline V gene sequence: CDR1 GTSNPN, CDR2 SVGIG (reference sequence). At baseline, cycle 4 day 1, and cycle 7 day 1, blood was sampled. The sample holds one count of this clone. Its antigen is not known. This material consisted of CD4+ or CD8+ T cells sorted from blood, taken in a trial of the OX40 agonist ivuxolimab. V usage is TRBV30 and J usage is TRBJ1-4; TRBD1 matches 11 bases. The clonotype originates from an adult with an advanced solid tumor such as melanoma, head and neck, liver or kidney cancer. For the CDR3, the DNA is TGTGCCTGGAGGGACAGGGGGCGAGGTCCTAATGAAAAACTGTTTTTT. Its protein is CAWRDRGRGPNEKLFF.